This is a list of T cell receptor beta chains from one sample in a study of CD8+ T cells in alopecia areata. This table comes from immunoSEQ multiplex PCR, and its TCRdb copy is limited to in-frame clones, with some not included. The sample lists under 150,000 clones, approximately 57% seen once, with 4.5% to 6% in the top ten. This specimen consisted of CD4+ T cells sorted from blood, obtained at week 4, from a patient treated with tofacitinib. The source of these receptors is a human donor with alopecia areata. Each CDR3 is given without its conserved first and last residue. The order of the fields is D gene, clone size, V gene, CDR3 protein. The D gene is left open where the match is weak. Clone size is not always given. Where it is, it says once, few, many or a class for expanded clones.

- - TRBV20-1 SAYYAETQY
- - TRBV29-1 SVYSYGYT
- few TRBV25-1 ASSDYRATVKAF
TRBD2 - TRBV7-9 ASSPRAGGNEQY
- few TRBV7-2 ASSLVQGGSSGETQY
- - TRBV5-1 ASSLDPDRRQETQY
TRBD2 - TRBV30 AWSVIGREATGELF
TRBD1 - TRBV15 ATSRDQGVSEAF
TRBD2 - TRBV13 ASSRLLAGKGSNEQF
- few TRBV4-1 ASSHQDSSTMGQF
- - TRBV11-2 ASSLGRGNEQF
TRBD2 - TRBV29-1 SVEGLRTSTDTQY
- once TRBV2 ASRQEHHSNQPQH
TRBD1 - TRBV6-5 ASSYSPGGGSEAF
- - TRBV5-1 ASSLVGQIEQY
- - TRBV14 ANRTAPLSSYEQY
TRBD2 - TRBV9 ASSVLAGDSEQY
- - TRBV30 AWSVAGYSNQPQH
- - TRBV2 ASRPGILNIQY
- - TRBV5-1 ASSLVETQY
- - TRBV7-2 ASSLQTNTEAF
TRBD1 - TRBV29-1 SVTGTGTGELF
- - TRBV6-5 ASSPPRLGTDTQY
- - TRBV30 AWTRTGNQPQH
- few TRBV30 AWSLRVSGELF
TRBD1 - TRBV29-1 SVAPGTGDQPQH
- - TRBV5-1 ASSLEPLGGTEAF
- - TRBV18 ASSPRGEEQY
TRBD1 - TRBV5-6 ASSLTGARVNYGYT
- - TRBV20-1 SVKAGGYT
- few TRBV5-1 ASSFQNLQETQY
- - TRBV6-5 ASSYSRKKETQY
- few TRBV7-2 ASRQEGADTQY
TRBD2 - TRBV30 AWRSAGENGELF
- - TRBV29-1 SVVLGGETQY
TRBD1 - TRBV27 ASSTRQGQETQY
TRBD1 once TRBV27 ASSNDRGSYNEQF
TRBD2 - TRBV30 AWSLAVEQY
- - TRBV30 AWSMQGTEAF
TRBD2 - TRBV7-2 ASSSTSGAGETQY
TRBD2 - TRBV4-1 ASSQDSGSSYNEQF
- - TRBV7-3 ASSLISGANVLT
- - TRBV5-1 ASSFDSGGQPQH
- - TRBV29-1 SVEKGNTEAF
TRBD1 few TRBV30 AWSPIGTVNTEAF
- - TRBV4-1 ASSQVDMGLSTGELF
- - TRBV6-5 ASSYEMNTEAF
TRBD1 few TRBV5-1 ASSLGRGRTEAF
TRBD2 - TRBV6-6 ASSYYGLAGTDTQY
- few TRBV2 ASSEGTSTDTQY
- - TRBV4-3 ASSQRAQETQY
- - TRBV5-1 ASSGGPGRTDTQY
TRBD2 - TRBV6-6 ASSGVSGSGETQY
- few TRBV10-3 AISARQNQETQY
- - TRBV29-1 SVGVARTPYGYT